This TCR beta chain was documented in a study of blood T cell repertoires in COVID-19. Study-level background: Sites across the United States, Italy and Spain contributed samples from acute and convalescent COVID-19. Sample material is recorded as cDNA or gDNA derived from T cells, B-cell-depleted T cells, or PBMCs.

Deletions cut 1 base from V and 5 bases from J, with 14 bases between. Germline CDR1 LGHDT, CDR2 YNNKEL (reference sequence). The CDR3 is 15 amino acids. Authors' processing steps: Amplification of reference gene primers was used by the study to estimate nucleated cell counts. Assay: immunoSEQ multiplex PCR; the TCRdb copy retains only in-frame clones and omits some. The V and J calls and the clone size are those of that table, but D and trimming were determined from the DNA. The table includes some 87,000 clones, over 75% detected once. The chain is built from TRBV3-1 (or the pseudogene TRBV3-2) and TRBJ1-1; D possibly corresponds to TRBD1 (5 bases). Sequences were obtained from peripheral blood. The receptor's source is a human donor in a cohort sampled during active COVID-19. CDR3 DNA: TGTGCCAGCAGCCAAGTTGGGGGGTTTAGGACTGAAGCTTTCTTT. Amino acid sequence: CASSQVGGFRTEAFF.